These 8 T cell receptor beta chains share one sample of origin, sequenced in a study of cytomegalovirus exposure and HLA in healthy donors. Use of 60 Vbeta and 13 Jbeta primers characterized the PCR. Sequencing was performed with immunoSEQ multiplex PCR; in TCRdb, only in-frame clones are kept and a portion is missing. This table holds more than 110,000 clones, more than 75% found once. The sequenced sample consisted of PBMCs. The receptors derive from a man aged 45-60 years in good health and CMV-seronegative.

The V gene is TRBV28, the J gene TRBJ2-7; D might be TRBD2 (6 bases). Germline values: CDR1 MDHEN, CDR2 SYDVKM. V shed 11 bases and J shed 0 bases, with 14 bases lying between them. The CDR3 has 13 amino acids. CDR3 loop: CAVGGSGSYEQYF. The CDR3 DNA reads as TGTGCCGTCGGGGGTTCAGGCTCCTACGAGCAGTACTTC.

CDR3: CASSSKPDNEQFF. The CDR3 DNA reads as TGTGCCAGCAGTAGCAAGCCTGACAATGAGCAGTTCTTC. The rearrangement joins TRBV6-1 to TRBJ2-1; D remains unclear. The CDR3 is 13 amino acids. The ends were cut back, 5 bases at V and 5 bases at J, with 10 bases in the middle. The germline CDR1 and CDR2 sequences are MNHNS and SASEGT.

The gene calls are TRBV6-5 and TRBJ2-7, with a weak D call TRBD1 (5 bases). The CDR3 consists of 13 residues. The V end was cut by 2 bases, the J end by 3 bases, with 8 bases between. The germline V gene has CDR1 MNHEY and CDR2 SVGAGI. CDR3 loop: CASSYGAFYEQYF. As DNA, the CDR3 is TGTGCCAGCAGTTACGGGGCTTTCTACGAGCAGTACTTC.

The CDR3: CASSGAGGAGGYTF. The CDR3 DNA follows: TGTGCCAGCAGTGGCGCAGGGGGCGCGGGTGGCTACACCTTC. The chain is built from TRBV2 and TRBJ1-2, with 8 bases fitting TRBD1. Germline CDR1 is SNHLY and CDR2 is FYNNEI. CDR3 length equals 14 residues. V gave up 4 bases and J gave up 7 bases; unmatched junction bases: 8.

The chain carries TRBV5-1 and TRBJ2-7, with TRBD1 matching over 9 bases. Germline V gives CDR1 SGHRS, CDR2 YFSETQ. This CDR3 contains 16 residues. V was pared by 0 bases and J by 3 bases, with 7 bases of the junction left unmatched. CDR3: CASSLAGTGLFYEQYF. DNA of the CDR3: TGCGCCAGCAGCTTGGCTGGGACAGGGTTATTCTACGAGCAGTACTTC.

Note on this clone: Other nucleotide sequences in the sample specify the same CDR3. This chain links TRBV7-9 with TRBJ2-6; D unresolved. This CDR3 is 14 amino acids long. CDR1 is SEHNR, CDR2 FQNEAQ, per germline (reference sequence). The V end lost 7 bases, the J end lost 0 bases, and 7 bases lay between the germline ends. The CDR3 reads CASTRSSGANVLTF. The CDR3 DNA reads as TGTGCCAGCACCAGAAGCTCTGGGGCCAACGTCCTGACTTTC.

The chain links TRBV19 to TRBJ1-1, with 7 bases identical to TRBD1. The germline CDR1 and CDR2 sequences are LNHDA and SQIVND (reference sequence). The length of the CDR3 is 13 residues. With 6 bases clipped from V and 4 bases from J, the junction kept 5 bases outside the gene matches. The CDR3 DNA reads TGTGCCAGTAGGACACAGGGGTCCACTGAAGCTTTCTTT. Protein sequence: CASRTQGSTEAFF.

This clone was seen once. This chain links TRBV27 with TRBJ2-1; D is uncertain. The ends were cut back, 3 bases at V and 6 bases at J, with 12 bases in the middle. Per germline, CDR1 MNHEY and CDR2 SMNVEV (reference sequence). This CDR3 is 14 amino acids long. The DNA for the CDR3 is TGTGCCAGCAGTTTCCAGCGTGACGGCAATGAGCAGTTCTTC. Translated, it gives CASSFQRDGNEQFF.